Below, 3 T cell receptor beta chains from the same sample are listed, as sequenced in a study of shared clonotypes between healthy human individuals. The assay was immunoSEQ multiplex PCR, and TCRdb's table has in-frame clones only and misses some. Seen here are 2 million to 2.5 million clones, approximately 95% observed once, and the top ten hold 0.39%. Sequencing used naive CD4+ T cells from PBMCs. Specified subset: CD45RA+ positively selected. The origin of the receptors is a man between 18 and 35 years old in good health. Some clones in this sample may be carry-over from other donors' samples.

CDR3: CASSRFGDEQFF. CDR3 DNA sequence: TGTGCCAGCAGCCGATTCGGGGATGAGCAGTTCTTC. V is TRBV7-3 and J is TRBJ2-1; D may be TRBD2 (5 bases). Trimming took 5 bases from V and 8 from J, leaving 10 bases between them. This CDR3 spans 12 amino acids. CDR1 and CDR2 (germline): SGHTA, FQGTGA.

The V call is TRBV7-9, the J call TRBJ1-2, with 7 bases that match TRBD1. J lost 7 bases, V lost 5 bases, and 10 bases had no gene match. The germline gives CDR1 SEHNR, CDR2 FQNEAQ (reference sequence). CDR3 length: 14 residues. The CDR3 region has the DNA TGTGCCAGCAGCACCGACAGGGATGGAGGTGGCTACACCTTC. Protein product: CASSTDRDGGGYTF.

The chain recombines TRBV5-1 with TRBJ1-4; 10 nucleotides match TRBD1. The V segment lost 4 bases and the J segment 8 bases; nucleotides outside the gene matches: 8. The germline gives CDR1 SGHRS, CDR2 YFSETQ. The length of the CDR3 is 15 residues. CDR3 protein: CASSDLGTGEEKLFF. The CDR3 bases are TGCGCCAGCAGCGACCTCGGGACAGGGGAAGAAAAACTGTTTTTT.